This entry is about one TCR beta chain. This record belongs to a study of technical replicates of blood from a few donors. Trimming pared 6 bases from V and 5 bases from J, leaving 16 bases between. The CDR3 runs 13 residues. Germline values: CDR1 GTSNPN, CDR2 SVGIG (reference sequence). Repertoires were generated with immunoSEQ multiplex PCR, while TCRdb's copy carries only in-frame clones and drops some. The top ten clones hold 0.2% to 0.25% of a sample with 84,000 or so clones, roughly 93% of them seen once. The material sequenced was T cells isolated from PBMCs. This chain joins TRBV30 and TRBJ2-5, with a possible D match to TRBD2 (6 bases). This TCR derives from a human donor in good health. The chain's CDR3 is CACLSSEWETQYF. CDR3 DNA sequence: TGTGCCTGTCTGTCTAGCGAGTGGGAGACCCAGTACTTC. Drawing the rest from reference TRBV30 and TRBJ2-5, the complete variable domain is SQTIHQWPATLVQPVGSPLSLECTVEGTSNPNLYWYRQAAGRGLQLLFYSVGIGQISSEVPQNLSASRPQDRQFILSSKKLLLSDSGFYLCACLSSEWETQYFGPGTRLLVL.